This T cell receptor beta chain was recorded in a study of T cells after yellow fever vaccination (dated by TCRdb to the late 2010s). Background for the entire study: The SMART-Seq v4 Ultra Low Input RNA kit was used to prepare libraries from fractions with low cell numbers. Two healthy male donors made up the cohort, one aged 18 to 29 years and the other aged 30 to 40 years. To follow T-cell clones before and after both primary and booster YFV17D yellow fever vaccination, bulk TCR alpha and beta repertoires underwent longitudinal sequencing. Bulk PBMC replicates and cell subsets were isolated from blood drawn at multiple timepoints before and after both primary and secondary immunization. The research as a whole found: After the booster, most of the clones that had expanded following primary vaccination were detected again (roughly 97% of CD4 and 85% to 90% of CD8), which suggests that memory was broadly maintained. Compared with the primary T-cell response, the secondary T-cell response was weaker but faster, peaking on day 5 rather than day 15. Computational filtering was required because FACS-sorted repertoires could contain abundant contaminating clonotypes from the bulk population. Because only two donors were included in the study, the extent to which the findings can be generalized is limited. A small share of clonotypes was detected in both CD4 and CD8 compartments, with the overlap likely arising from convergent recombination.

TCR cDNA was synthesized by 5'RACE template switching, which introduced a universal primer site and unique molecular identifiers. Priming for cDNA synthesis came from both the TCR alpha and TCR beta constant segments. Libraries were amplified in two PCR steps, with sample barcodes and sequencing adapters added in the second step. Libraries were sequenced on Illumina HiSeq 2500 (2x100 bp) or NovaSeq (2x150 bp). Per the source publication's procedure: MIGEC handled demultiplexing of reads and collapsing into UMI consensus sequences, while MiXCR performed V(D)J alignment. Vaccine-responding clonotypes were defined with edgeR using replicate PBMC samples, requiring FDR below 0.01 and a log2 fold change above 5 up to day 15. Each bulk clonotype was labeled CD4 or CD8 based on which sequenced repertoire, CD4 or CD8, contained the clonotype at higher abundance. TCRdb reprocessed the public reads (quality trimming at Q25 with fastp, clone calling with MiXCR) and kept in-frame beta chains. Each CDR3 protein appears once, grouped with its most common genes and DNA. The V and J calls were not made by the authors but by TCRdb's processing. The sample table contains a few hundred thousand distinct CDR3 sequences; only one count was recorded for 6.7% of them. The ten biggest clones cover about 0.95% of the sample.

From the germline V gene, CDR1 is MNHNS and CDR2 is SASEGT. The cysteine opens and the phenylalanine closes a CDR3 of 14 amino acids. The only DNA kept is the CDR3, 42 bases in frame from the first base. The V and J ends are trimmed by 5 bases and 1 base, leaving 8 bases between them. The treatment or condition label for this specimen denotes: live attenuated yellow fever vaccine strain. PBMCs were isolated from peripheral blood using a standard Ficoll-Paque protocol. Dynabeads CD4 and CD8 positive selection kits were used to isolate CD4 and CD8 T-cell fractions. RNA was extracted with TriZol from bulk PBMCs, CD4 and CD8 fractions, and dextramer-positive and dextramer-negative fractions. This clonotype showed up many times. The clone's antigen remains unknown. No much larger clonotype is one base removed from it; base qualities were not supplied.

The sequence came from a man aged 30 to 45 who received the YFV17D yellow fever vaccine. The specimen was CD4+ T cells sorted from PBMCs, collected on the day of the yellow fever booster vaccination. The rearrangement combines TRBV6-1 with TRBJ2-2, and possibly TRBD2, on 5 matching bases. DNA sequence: TGTGCCAGCAGTAAAGGAGGGAACACCGGGGAGCTGTTTTTT. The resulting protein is CASSKGGNTGELFF.